The clone carrying this T cell receptor beta chain was seen a handful of times. Its antigen is unidentified. This sample is part of a study of identical twins. The cDNA had a unique molecular identifier and a template-switch universal primer site. TCRdb re-analysed the 5' RACE reads in MiXCR, keeping a single row per CDR3 protein. The sample has under 300,000 distinct CDR3 sequences; about 14% are singletons. Study results and caveats: There was more out-of-frame TCR alpha sharing in monozygotic twins than models estimated. Fewer insertions marked abundant cord blood beta clonotypes; young adult naive trended weakly, memory not at all.

V lost 1 base and J 3 bases, leaving 10 bases between the germline ends. Germline CDR1 and CDR2: DFQATT and SNEGSKA (reference sequence). CDR3 length equals 15 residues. Donors uniformly comprised healthy Caucasians. The chain joins TRBV20-1 to TRBJ2-6, with D possibly being TRBD1 (6 bases). This TCR was sampled from a woman under 30 in good health. The source material was memory (CD45RO+) T cells sorted from blood. CDR3 in amino acids: CSARVRGGGANVLTF. The DNA of the CDR3 is TGCAGTGCTAGAGTCAGGGGCGGTGGGGCCAACGTCCTGACTTTC.